A single sample is the source of the 15 T cell receptor beta chains below, sequenced in a study of blood T cell repertoires in COVID-19. Sequencing was performed with immunoSEQ multiplex PCR; in TCRdb, only in-frame clones are kept and a portion is missing. The sample includes some 28,000 clones, roughly 79% of them seen just once. Sequenced sample: peripheral blood. All receptors come from a man between 70 and 80 years old with acute or convalescent COVID-19.

In DNA form, the CDR3 reads TGTGCCAGCAGCTCTTACGACAGTTTCGCTGGGGCCAACGTCCTGACTTTC. It codes for CASSSYDSFAGANVLTF. The J gene is TRBJ2-6, the V gene TRBV5-5; D might be TRBD1 (5 bases). With 3 bases removed from V and 2 bases from J, the gap between germline ends came to 15 bases. The CDR3 contains 17 residues. Germline CDR1 is SGHKS and CDR2 is YYEKEE (reference sequence).

The J gene is TRBJ2-3, the V gene TRBV7-7; maybe TRBD2 (5 bases). Germline V gene sequence: CDR1 SSHAT, CDR2 FNYEAQ (reference sequence). The CDR3 totals 15 residues. Trimming left V 1 base short and J 6 bases short, with 14 bases between. CDR3 loop: CASSLVPPPGDTQYF. In DNA, the CDR3 is TGTGCCAGCAGCTTAGTCCCTCCACCGGGGGATACGCAGTATTTT. Complete variable domain (other parts from reference TRBV7-7 and TRBJ2-3): GAGVSQSPRYKVTKRGQDVTLRCDPISSHATLYWYQQALGQGPEFLTYFNYEAQPDKSGLPSDRFSAERPEGSISTLTIQRTEQRDSAMYRCASSLVPPPGDTQYFGPGTRLTVL.

The CDR3 DNA reads as TGCGCTAGCTCCGGGGGGGAAACAAATCAGCCCCAGCATTTT. Amino acid sequence: CASSGGETNQPQHF. The chain couples TRBV5-1 to TRBJ1-5; maybe TRBD1 (5 bases). CDR1 and CDR2 from the germline V gene are SGHRS and YFSETQ. The CDR3 totals 14 residues.

The chain recombines TRBV4-2 with TRBJ2-7; D is unresolved. The length of the CDR3 is 15 residues. The germline gives CDR1 LGHNA, CDR2 YNFKEQ. V was cut by 3 bases and J by 3 bases, with 15 bases left in between. As DNA, the CDR3 is TGTGCCAGCAGCCAGGAAGAGTCAGGAAACTACGAGCAGTACTTC. It is translated as CASSQEESGNYEQYF.

J is TRBJ2-2 and V is TRBV4-1; 7 bases fit TRBD1. Germline V gene data show CDR1 as MGHRA and CDR2 as YSYEKL. The CDR3 is 16 residues long. J lost 0 bases, V lost 4 bases, and 5 bases had no gene match. CDR3 amino acids: CASSRPQGANTGELFF. The CDR3 DNA reads as TGCGCCAGCAGCCGACCCCAGGGGGCGAACACCGGGGAGCTGTTTTTT.

The rearrangement links TRBV7-7 to TRBJ2-2; 8 bases align to TRBD1. The trim removed 5 bases at V and 5 bases at J, leaving 7 bases unmatched. The CDR3 sequence is 15 residues long. Germline V gives CDR1 SSHAT, CDR2 FNYEAQ (reference sequence). In DNA form, the CDR3 reads TGTGCCAGCAGCCCCGGACAGGGTGGTACCGGGGAGCTGTTTTTT. As protein: CASSPGQGGTGELFF.

The rearrangement joins TRBV7-2 to TRBJ2-3, with 7 nucleotides matching TRBD2. In germline, CDR1 is SGHTA, CDR2 FQGNSA. Trimming took 8 bases from V and 4 from J; bases not matched to a gene: 12. The CDR3 sequence is 15 residues long. The CDR3 nucleotides are TGTGCCAGCGCAGATCGACTAGCTCCCCCAGATACGCAGTATTTT. Amino acids: CASADRLAPPDTQYF.

The chain links TRBV5-1 to TRBJ1-2; 7 bases match TRBD1. The junction had 16 bases not matched to a gene; V was cut back by 1 base and J by 4 bases. Germline V gene lookup returns CDR1 SGHRS and CDR2 YFSETQ. The CDR3 is 18 amino acids. CDR3 in amino acids: CASSLHQRDSLLLYGYTF. CDR3 DNA: TGCGCCAGCAGCTTGCACCAAAGGGACAGCCTTTTACTCTATGGCTACACCTTC.

The V gene is TRBV6-2 or TRBV6-3, the J gene TRBJ1-1, with 7 bases that match TRBD1. The V gene's germline CDR1 is MNHEY and CDR2 SVGEGT. There are 12 residues in the CDR3. Trimming cost V 6 bases and J 5 bases; bases outside gene matches: 3. The CDR3 bases are TGTGCCAGCAGCGGGACAGTAACTGAAGCTTTCTTT. It translates to CASSGTVTEAFF.

The chain employs TRBV19 and TRBJ2-7; a possible D gene is TRBD1 (5 bases). The CDR3 runs to 12 residues. V was shortened by 5 bases and J by 3 bases, with 8 bases between the two germline ends. CDR1 is LNHDA and CDR2 is SQIVND in the germline V gene (reference sequence). The CDR3 DNA follows: TGTGCCAGTAGTGTCCAGGGCTACGAGCAGTACTTC. It translates to CASSVQGYEQYF.

This clone was detected a few times. V and J are TRBV11-3 and TRBJ2-1; TRBD1 matches at 10 bases. Germline CDR1 is SGHNT and CDR2 is YENEEA. Germline trimming cut 5 bases from V and 5 bases from J; bases unmatched to any gene: 6. The CDR3 is made up of 15 amino acids. This CDR3 reads CASSQGTGDHNEQFF. CDR3 DNA sequence: TGTGCCAGCAGCCAGGGGACAGGGGACCACAATGAGCAGTTCTTC. Using reference TRBV11-3 and TRBJ2-1 for the parts outside the CDR3, the full variable domain is EAGVVQSPRYKIIEKKQPVAFWCNPISGHNTLYWYLQNLGQGPELLIRYENEEAVDDSQLPKDRFSAERLKGVDSTLKIQPAELGDSAVYLCASSQGTGDHNEQFFGPGTRLTVL.

This clone is termed medium-sized. As DNA, the CDR3 is TGTGCCAGCAAGTGGACTAGCGGAACCTACGAGCAGTACTTC. Translation: CASKWTSGTYEQYF. The chain recombines TRBV27 with TRBJ2-7; 10 bases are a match to TRBD2. Germline V gene data show CDR1 as MNHEY and CDR2 as SMNVEV (reference sequence). The CDR3 has 14 residues. The V segment lost 7 bases and the J segment 2 bases; nucleotides outside the gene matches: 5.

Only a few counts were recorded for this clone. Germline is not matched at one junction end, which may reflect a read error. The chain is built from TRBV18 and TRBJ2-7, with 9 bases matching TRBD1. The V gene's germline CDR1 is KGHSH and CDR2 LQKENI. The CDR3 has 15 residues. This CDR3 is CASSPAGTGSYEQYF. CDR3 DNA: TGTGCCAGCTCACCGGCCGGGACAGGGTCCTATGAGCAGTACTTC. Full variable domain (missing parts from reference TRBV18 and TRBJ2-7): NAGVMQNPRHLVRRRGQEARLRCSPMKGHSHVYWYRQLPEEGLKFMVYLQKENIIDESGMPKERFSAEFPKEGPSILRIQQVVRGDSAAYFCASSPAGTGSYEQYFGPGTRLTVT.

The CDR3, as DNA: TGTGCCAGCAACTCCCCTAAGGGTAGCGGACGCACAGATACGCAGTATTTT. It yields the protein CASNSPKGSGRTDTQYF. This rearrangement joins TRBV25-1 to TRBJ2-3; D is perhaps TRBD2 (6 bases). Germline assignment: CDR1 MGHDK and CDR2 SYGVNS. Deletions cut 7 bases from V and 1 base from J, with 21 bases between. This CDR3 region has 17 residues.

The rearrangement joins TRBV7-6 to TRBJ2-7, with unresolved D. Germline-derived CDR1 and CDR2 are SGHVS and FNYEAQ. This CDR3 region has 12 residues. Trimming removed 5 bases at V and 6 bases at J, with 11 bases between. In nucleotides, the CDR3 is TGTGCCAGCAGCCCCCCCAACGGCGAGCAGTACTTC. Its protein product is CASSPPNGEQYF.